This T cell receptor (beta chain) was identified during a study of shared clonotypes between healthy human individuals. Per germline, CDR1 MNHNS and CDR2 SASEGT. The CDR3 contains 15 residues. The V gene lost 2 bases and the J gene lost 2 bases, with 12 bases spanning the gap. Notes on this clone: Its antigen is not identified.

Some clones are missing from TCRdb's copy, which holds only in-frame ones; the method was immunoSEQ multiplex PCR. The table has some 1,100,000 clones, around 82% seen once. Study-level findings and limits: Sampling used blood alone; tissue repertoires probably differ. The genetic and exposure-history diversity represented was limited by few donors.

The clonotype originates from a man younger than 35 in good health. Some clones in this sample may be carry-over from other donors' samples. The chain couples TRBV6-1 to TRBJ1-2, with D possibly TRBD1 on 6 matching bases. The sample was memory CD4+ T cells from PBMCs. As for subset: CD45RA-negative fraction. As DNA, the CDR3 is TGTGCCAGCAGTGAATTGGGACACCAAAACTATGGCTACACCTTC. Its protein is CASSELGHQNYGYTF.